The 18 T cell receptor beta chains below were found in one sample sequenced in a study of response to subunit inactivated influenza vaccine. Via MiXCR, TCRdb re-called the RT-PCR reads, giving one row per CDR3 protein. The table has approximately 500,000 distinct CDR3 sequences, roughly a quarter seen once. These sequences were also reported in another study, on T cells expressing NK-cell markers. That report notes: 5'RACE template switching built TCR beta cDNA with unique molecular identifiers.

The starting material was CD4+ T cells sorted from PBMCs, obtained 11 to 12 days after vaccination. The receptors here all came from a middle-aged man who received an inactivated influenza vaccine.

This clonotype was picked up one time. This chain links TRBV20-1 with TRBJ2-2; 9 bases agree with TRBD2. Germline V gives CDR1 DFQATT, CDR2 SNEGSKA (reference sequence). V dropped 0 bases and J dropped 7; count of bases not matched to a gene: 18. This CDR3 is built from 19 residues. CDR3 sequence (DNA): TGCAGTGCTAGAGATCCGGCCCTCTTTAGCGGGAGAGCCGGCGGGGAGCTGTTTTTT. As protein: CSARDPALFSGRAGGELFF.

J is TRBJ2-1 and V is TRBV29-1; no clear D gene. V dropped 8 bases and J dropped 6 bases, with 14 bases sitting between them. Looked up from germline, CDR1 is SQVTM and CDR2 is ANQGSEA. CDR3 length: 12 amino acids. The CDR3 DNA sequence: TGCAGCCAGAGGAGCAGGACCAATGAGCAGTTCTTC. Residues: CSQRSRTNEQFF.

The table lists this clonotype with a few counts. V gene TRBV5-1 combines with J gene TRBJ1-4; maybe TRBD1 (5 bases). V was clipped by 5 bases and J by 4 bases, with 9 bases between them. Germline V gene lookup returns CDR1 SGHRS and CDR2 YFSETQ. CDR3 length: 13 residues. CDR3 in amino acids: CASRRGFNEKLFF. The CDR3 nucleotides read TGCGCCAGCAGGCGGGGGTTTAATGAAAAACTGTTTTTT.

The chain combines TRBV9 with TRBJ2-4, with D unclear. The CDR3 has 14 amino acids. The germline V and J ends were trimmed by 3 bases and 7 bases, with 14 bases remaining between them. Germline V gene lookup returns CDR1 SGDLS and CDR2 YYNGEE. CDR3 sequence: CASSADRLGNIQYF. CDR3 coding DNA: TGTGCCAGCAGCGCCGATAGGCTTGGGAACATTCAGTACTTC.

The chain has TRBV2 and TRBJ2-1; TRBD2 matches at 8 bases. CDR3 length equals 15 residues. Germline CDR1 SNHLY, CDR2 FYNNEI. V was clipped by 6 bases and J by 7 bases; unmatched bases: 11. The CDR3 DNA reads TGTGCCAGCAGATTAAGCGGGAGTGGCATGAATGAGCAGTTCTTC. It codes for CASRLSGSGMNEQFF. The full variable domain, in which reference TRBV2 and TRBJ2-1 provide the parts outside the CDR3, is EPEVTQTPSHQVTQMGQEVILRCVPISNHLYFYWYRQILGQKVEFLVSFYNNEISEKSEIFDDQFSVERPDGSNFTLKIRSTKLEDSAMYFCASRLSGSGMNEQFFGPGTRLTVL.

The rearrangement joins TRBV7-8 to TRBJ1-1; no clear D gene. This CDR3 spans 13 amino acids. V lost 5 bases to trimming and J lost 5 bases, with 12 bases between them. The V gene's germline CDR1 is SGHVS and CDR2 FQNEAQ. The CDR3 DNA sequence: TGTGCCAGCAGCCCCAGCTTTCAGACTGAAGCTTTCTTT. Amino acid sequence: CASSPSFQTEAFF. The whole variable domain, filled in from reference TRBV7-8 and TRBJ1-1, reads GAGVSQSPRYKVAKRGQDVALRCDPISGHVSLFWYQQALGQGPEFLTYFQNEAQLDKSGLPSDRFFAERPEGSVSTLKIQRTQQEDSAVYLCASSPSFQTEAFFGQGTRLTVV.

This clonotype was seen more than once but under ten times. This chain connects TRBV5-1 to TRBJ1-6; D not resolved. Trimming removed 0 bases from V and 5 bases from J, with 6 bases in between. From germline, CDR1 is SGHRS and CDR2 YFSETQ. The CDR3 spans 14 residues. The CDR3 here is CASSLAANNSPLHF. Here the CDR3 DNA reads TGCGCCAGCAGCTTGGCGGCCAATAATTCACCCCTCCACTTT.

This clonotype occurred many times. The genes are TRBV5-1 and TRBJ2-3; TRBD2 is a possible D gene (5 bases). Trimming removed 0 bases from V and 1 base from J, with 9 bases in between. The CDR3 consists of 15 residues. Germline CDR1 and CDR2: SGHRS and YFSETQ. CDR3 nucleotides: TGCGCCAGCAGCTTGGACGGACTCCGCACAGATACGCAGTATTTT. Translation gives CASSLDGLRTDTQYF.

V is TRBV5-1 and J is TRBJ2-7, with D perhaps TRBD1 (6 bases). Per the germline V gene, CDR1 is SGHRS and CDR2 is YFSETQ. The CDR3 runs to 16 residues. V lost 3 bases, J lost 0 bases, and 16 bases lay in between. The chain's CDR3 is CASSSRDIFSSYEQYF. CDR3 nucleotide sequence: TGCGCCAGCAGCTCCCGGGACATCTTTAGCTCCTACGAGCAGTACTTC.

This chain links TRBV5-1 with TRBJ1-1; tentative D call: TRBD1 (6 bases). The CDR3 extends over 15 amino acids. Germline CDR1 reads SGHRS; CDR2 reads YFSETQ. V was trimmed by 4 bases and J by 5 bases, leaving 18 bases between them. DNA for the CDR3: TGCGCCAGCAGCGACCTAGGGGGTTCAGGTACTGAAGCTTTCTTT. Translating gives CASSDLGGSGTEAFF.

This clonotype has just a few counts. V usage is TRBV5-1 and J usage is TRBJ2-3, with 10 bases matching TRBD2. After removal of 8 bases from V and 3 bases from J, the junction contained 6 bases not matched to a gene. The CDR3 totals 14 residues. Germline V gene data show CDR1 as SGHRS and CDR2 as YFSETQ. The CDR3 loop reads CASTSGGATDTQYF. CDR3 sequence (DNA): TGCGCCAGTACCAGCGGGGGGGCAACAGATACGCAGTATTTT.

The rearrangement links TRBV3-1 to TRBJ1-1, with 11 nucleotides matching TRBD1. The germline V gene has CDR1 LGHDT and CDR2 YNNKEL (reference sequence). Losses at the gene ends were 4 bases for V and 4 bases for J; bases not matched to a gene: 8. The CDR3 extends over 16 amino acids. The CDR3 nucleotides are TGTGCCAGCAGCCGGGTTACCGGGACAGGGGGCACTGAAGCTTTCTTT. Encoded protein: CASSRVTGTGGTEAFF.

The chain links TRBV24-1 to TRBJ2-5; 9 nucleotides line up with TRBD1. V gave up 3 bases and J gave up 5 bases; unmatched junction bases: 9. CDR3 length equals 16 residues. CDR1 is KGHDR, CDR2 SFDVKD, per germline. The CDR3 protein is CATSDTTGGGLETQYF. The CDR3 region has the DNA TGTGCCACCAGTGATACCACAGGGGGCGGGTTGGAGACCCAGTACTTC.

The CDR3 nucleotides read TGCGCCAGCAGCAAGGGGCTTGCAGATACGCAGTATTTT. It specifies CASSKGLADTQYF. The rearrangement joins TRBV5-1 to TRBJ2-3; D perhaps matches TRBD1 (5 bases). Germline lookup yields CDR1 SGHRS and CDR2 YFSETQ. The ends were cut back, 4 bases at V and 4 bases at J, with 10 bases in the middle. The CDR3 has 13 residues.

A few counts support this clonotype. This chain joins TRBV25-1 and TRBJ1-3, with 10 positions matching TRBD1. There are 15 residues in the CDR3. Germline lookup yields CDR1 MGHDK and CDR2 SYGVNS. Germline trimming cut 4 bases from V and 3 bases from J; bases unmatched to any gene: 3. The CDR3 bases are TGTGCCAGCAGTGCCGGACAGGGGGGTGGAAACACCATATATTTT. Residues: CASSAGQGGGNTIYF. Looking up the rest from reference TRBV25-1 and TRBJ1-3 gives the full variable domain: EADIYQTPRYLVIGTGKKITLECSQTMGHDKMYWYQQDPGMELHLIHYSYGVNSTEKGDLSSESTVSRIRTEHFPLTLESARPSHTSQYLCASSAGQGGGNTIYFGEGSWLTVV.

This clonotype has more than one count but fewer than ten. CDR3 loop: CASQTSVQETQYF. The CDR3 nucleotides read TGTGCCAGCCAAACTAGCGTCCAAGAGACCCAGTACTTC. The chain carries TRBV12-3 or TRBV12-4 and TRBJ2-5; 7 bases agree with TRBD2. Trimming cost V 8 bases and J 1 base; bases outside gene matches: 4. The length of the CDR3 is 13 residues.

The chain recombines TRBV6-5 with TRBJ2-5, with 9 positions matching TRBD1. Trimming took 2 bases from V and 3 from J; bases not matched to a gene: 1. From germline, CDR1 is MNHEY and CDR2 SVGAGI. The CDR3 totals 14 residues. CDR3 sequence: CASSYRTGEETQYF. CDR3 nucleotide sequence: TGTGCCAGCAGTTACCGGACAGGGGAAGAGACCCAGTACTTC.

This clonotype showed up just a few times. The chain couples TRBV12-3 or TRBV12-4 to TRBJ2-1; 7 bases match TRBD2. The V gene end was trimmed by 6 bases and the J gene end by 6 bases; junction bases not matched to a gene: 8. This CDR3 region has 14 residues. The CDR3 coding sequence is TGTGCCAGCAGGCCCTTGGGGGGGGTCAATGAGCAGTTCTTC. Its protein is CASRPLGGVNEQFF.